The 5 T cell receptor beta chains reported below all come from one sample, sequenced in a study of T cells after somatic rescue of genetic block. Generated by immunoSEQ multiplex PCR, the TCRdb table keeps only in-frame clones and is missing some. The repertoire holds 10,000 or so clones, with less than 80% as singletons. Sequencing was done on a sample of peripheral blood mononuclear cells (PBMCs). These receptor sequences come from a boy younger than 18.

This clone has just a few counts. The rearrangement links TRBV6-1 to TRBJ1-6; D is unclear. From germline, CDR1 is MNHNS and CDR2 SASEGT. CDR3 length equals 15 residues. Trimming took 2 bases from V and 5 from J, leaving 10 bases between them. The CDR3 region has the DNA TGTGCCAGCAGTGAACGGGGATGGGATAATTCACCCCTCCACTTT. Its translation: CASSERGWDNSPLHF.

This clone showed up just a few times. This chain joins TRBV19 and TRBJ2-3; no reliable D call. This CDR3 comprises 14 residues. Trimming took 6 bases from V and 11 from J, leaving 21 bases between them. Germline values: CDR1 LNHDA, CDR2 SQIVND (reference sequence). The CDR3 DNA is TGTGCCAGTAGATCCCGAGTTTCCGAGAAGGGGCAGTATTTT. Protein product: CASRSRVSEKGQYF.

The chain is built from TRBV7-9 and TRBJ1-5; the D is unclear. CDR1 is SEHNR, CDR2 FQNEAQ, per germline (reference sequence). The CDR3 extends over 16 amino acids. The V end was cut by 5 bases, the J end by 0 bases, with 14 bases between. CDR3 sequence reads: CASSPSPWDSNQPQHF. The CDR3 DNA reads TGTGCCAGCAGCCCATCACCATGGGATAGCAATCAGCCCCAGCATTTT. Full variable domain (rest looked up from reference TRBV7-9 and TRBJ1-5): DTGVSQNPRHKITKRGQNVTFRCDPISEHNRLYWYRQTLGQGPEFLTYFQNEAQLEKSRLLSDRFSAERPKGSFSTLEIQRTEQGDSAMYLCASSPSPWDSNQPQHFGDGTRLSIL.

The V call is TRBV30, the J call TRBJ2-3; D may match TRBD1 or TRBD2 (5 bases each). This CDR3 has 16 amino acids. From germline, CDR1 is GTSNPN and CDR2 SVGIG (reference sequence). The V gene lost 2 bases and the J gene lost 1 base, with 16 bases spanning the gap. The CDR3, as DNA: TGTGCCTGGAGTCTAGGCGAACGGGGCCGCACAGATACGCAGTATTTT. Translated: CAWSLGERGRTDTQYF. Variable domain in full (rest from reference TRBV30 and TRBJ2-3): SQTIHQWPATLVQPVGSPLSLECTVEGTSNPNLYWYRQAAGRGLQLLFYSVGIGQISSEVPQNLSASRPQDRQFILSSKKLLLSDSGFYLCAWSLGERGRTDTQYFGPGTRLTVL.

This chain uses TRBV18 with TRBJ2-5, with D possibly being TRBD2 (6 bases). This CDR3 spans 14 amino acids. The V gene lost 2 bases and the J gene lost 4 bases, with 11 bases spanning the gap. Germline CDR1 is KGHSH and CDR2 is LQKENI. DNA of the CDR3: TGTGCCAGCTCACCATTGGCGGGACGAGAGACCCAGTACTTC. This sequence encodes CASSPLAGRETQYF.